Ten or more counts support the clone carrying this TCR beta chain. The sample belongs to a study of T cells after yellow fever vaccination. Study background: Fractions of limited cellularity were prepared by means of SMART-Seq v4 Ultra Low Input.

The germline gives CDR1 SNHLY, CDR2 FYNNEI. Trimming cost V 8 bases and J 2 bases, with 12 bases left between them. The CDR3 extends over 13 amino acids. TCRdb used MiXCR to reprocess the 5' RACE reads, holding one entry per CDR3 protein. The table records more than 300,000 distinct CDR3 sequences, 6.8% of them present only once. The sequence derives from a man aged 18 to 35 who received the YFV17D yellow fever vaccine. This chain connects TRBV2 to TRBJ1-2; tentative D call: TRBD1 (5 bases). Sample: PBMCs, taken about 41 days after the first yellow fever vaccination. The CDR3, as DNA: TGTGCCAGCGGATACAGACAGAACTATGGCTACACCTTC. Encoded protein: CASGYRQNYGYTF.